This is a list of T cell receptor beta chains from one sample in a study of shared clonotypes between healthy human individuals. The repertoire was sequenced with immunoSEQ multiplex PCR; TCRdb's copy has only in-frame clones and lacks some. The sample carries 2 million to 3 million clones, roughly 93% recorded once. Sequencing was performed on naive CD4+ T cells from PBMCs. Receptor source: a man between 18 and 29 years old in good health. Some clones in this sample may be carry-over from other donors' samples. Each CDR3 is given with its conserved first and last residue. The D gene is left open where the match is weak. Size is omitted from some rows. Given values are once, few, many or a class for expanded clones.

clone_size	v_call	j_call	d_call	cdr3_nt	cdr3_aa
.	TRBV11-2	TRBJ2-1	.	TGTGCCAGCAGCTCGGGGGTGGTCTACAATGAGCAGTTCTTC	CASSSGVVYNEQFF
.	TRBV5-1	TRBJ1-1	TRBD1	TGCGCCAGCAGCCTCGGGACAGGGGCGATGAACACTGAAGCTTTCTTT	CASSLGTGAMNTEAFF
.	TRBV5-1	TRBJ2-7	.	TGCGCCAGCAGCGGAGGGGGCTTAGCCTACGAGCAGTACTTC	CASSGGGLAYEQYF
.	TRBV5-8	TRBJ2-1	TRBD2	TGTGCCAGCAGCCGAGATCCAACTAGCGGGAGGACTTACAATGAGCAGTTCTTC	CASSRDPTSGRTYNEQFF
.	TRBV6-5	TRBJ2-1	TRBD2	TGTGCCAGCAGTCTCACTAGCGGGCCCTACAATGAGCAGTTCTTC	CASSLTSGPYNEQFF
.	TRBV2	TRBJ2-2	TRBD1	TGTGCCAGCAGGGAGGAACAGGGGGTCACCGGGGAGCTGTTTTTT	CASREEQGVTGELFF
.	TRBV6-1	TRBJ1-5	TRBD1	TGTGCCAGCGGGGACAGGGCAGTAAATCAGCCCCAGCATTTT	CASGDRAVNQPQHF
.	TRBV19	TRBJ1-1	.	TGTGCCAGTAGTAGGACCAACTCGAACACTGAAGCTTTCTTT	CASSRTNSNTEAFF
once	TRBV11-3	TRBJ2-7	.	TGTGCCAGCAGCGCAGGGACCTACGAGCAGTACTTC	CASSAGTYEQYF
once	TRBV18	TRBJ2-7	TRBD2	TGTGCCAGCTCAGAAGGTAGCGGGTACGAGCAGTACTTC	CASSEGSGYEQYF
.	TRBV28	TRBJ2-1	TRBD1	TGTGCCAGCAAAAGGGACAGGGACAACAATGAGCAGTTCTTC	CASKRDRDNNEQFF
once	TRBV18	TRBJ2-1	TRBD1	TGTGCCAGCTCACCCCCGACGGCAGGGGGTGAGCAGTTCTTC	CASSPPTAGGEQFF
.	TRBV19	TRBJ1-3	.	TGTGCCACCGGCGGGTTTCCTGGAAACACCATATATTTT	CATGGFPGNTIYF
.	TRBV5-1	TRBJ2-7	TRBD1	TGCGCCAGCAGGAAAGATTTGGACAGGGGCCCCGCAGTCGCCTACGAGCAGTACTTC	CASRKDLDRGPAVAYEQYF
.	TRBV15	TRBJ1-4	.	TGTGCCACCAGCAGAGATCTAAGAGGGAGGAATGAAAAACTGTTTTTT	CATSRDLRGRNEKLFF
once	TRBV6-5	TRBJ2-3	TRBD2	TGTGCCAGCAGTTATGGCGGGAGTAGCACAGATACGCAGTATTTT	CASSYGGSSTDTQYF
.	TRBV6-6	TRBJ2-5	.	TGTGCCGCACTCGGAGAGACGCGGGTGACCCAGTACTTC	CAALGETRVTQYF
.	TRBV5-1	TRBJ2-7	.	TGCGCCAGCAGCTTTTCTACGGATCTCCTTGGCCACGAGCAGTACTTC	CASSFSTDLLGHEQYF
.	TRBV5-1	TRBJ2-2	TRBD1	TGCGCCAGCAGTCCGGGACAGGGCATACTTAAAAAATACACCGGGGAGCTGTTTTTT	CASSPGQGILKKYTGELFF
.	TRBV12-5	TRBJ1-2	.	TGTGCTAGTGGTTTGGGACAGGTGTCATATGGCTACACCTTC	CASGLGQVSYGYTF
.	TRBV9	TRBJ2-1	TRBD1	TGTGCCAGCAGCCCTCGCGGACAGGGGGCCTACAATGAGCAGTTCTTC	CASSPRGQGAYNEQFF
few	TRBV9	TRBJ1-1	.	TGTGCCAGCAGCGTAGATGCGGAAACCGAAGCTTTCTTT	CASSVDAETEAFF